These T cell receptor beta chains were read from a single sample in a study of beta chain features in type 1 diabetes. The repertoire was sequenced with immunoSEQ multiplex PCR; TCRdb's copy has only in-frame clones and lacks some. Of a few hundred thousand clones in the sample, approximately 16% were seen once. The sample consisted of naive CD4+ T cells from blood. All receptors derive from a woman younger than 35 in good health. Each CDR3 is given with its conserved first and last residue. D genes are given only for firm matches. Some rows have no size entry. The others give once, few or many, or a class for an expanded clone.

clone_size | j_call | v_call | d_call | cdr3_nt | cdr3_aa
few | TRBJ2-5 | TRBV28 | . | TGTGCCAGCAGTTTTCGGGGGGAGACCCAGTACTTC | CASSFRGETQYF
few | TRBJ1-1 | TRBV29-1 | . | TGCAGCGCCACGGCTCAGAGGTTCGGAGCTTTCTTT | CSATAQRFGAFF
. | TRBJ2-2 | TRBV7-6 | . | TGTGCCAGCAGCTTAGTGGGCGGGACCGACACCGGGGAGCTGTTTTTT | CASSLVGGTDTGELFF
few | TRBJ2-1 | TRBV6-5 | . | TGTGCCAGCAGTTACTTATACGGAGGGGAGCAGTTCTTC | CASSYLYGGEQFF
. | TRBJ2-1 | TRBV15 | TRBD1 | TGTGCCACCAGCAGAGAGGGACAGTTATTTAATGAGCAGTTCTTC | CATSREGQLFNEQFF
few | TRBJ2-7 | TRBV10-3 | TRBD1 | TGTGCCACCGGGACAGACGAGCAGTACTTC | CATGTDEQYF
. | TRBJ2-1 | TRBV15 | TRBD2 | TGTGCCACCAGCAGAGTGTGGCTAGCGGGAGGGACAAGTGAGCAGTTCTTC | CATSRVWLAGGTSEQFF
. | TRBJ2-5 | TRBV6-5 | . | TGTGCCAGCAGTTCCCCGGGGCAAGAGACCCAGTACTTC | CASSSPGQETQYF
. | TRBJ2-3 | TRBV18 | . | TGTGCCAGCTCCCCTCACGGAGATACGCAGTATTTT | CASSPHGDTQYF
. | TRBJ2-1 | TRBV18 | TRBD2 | TGTGCCAGCTCACTGCGGACTAGCGGATACAATGAGCAGTTCTTC | CASSLRTSGYNEQFF
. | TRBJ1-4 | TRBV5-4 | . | TGTGCCAGCAGCTGGGGACCGACAGGAAATAATGAAAAACTGTTTTTT | CASSWGPTGNNEKLFF
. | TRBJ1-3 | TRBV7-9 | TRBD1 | TGTGCCAGCACCCCCGACAGGGCTGGAAACACCATATATTTT | CASTPDRAGNTIYF
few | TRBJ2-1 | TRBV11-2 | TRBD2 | TGTGCCAGCAGCTTAATCAAGCGGGAGTACAATGAGCAGTTCTTC | CASSLIKREYNEQFF
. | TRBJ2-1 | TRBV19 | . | TGTGCCTCAAGGGGATCCCCCTACAATGAGCAGTTCTTC | CASRGSPYNEQFF
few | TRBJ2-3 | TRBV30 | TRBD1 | TGTGCCTGGAAATGGGTCGCAGGGGGCGCGGGTACGCAGTATTTT | CAWKWVAGGAGTQYF
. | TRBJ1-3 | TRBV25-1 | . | TGTGCCAGCAGTGGGCAGGCTGTCTCTGGAAACACCATATATTTT | CASSGQAVSGNTIYF
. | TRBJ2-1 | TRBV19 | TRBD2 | TGTGCCAGTAGGAGACTAGCGGGAGCAGTCAATGAGCAGTTCTTC | CASRRLAGAVNEQFF
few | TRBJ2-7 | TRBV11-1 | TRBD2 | TGTGCCAGCAGCTTAGAGAGGGCTAGCGGGACCGAGCAGTACTTC | CASSLERASGTEQYF
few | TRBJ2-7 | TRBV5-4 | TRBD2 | TGTGCCAGCAGCTTGGGGGCTAGCGGGGTCTACGAGCAGTACTTC | CASSLGASGVYEQYF
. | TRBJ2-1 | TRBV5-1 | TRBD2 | TGCGCCAGCAGCTCTAAACTAGCGGGAGGGCACAATGAGCAGTTCTTC | CASSSKLAGGHNEQFF
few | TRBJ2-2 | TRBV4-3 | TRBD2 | TGCGCCAGCAGAAGCGGGGGAGCGAACACCGGGGAGCTGTTTTTT | CASRSGGANTGELFF
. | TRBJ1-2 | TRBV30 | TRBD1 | TGTGCCTGGAGCGTGGGACAGAATGGCTACACCTTC | CAWSVGQNGYTF
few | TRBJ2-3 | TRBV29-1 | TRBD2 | TGCAGCGTTCCAACGGGGAGCGGGAGGCCGGGAGATACGCAGTATTTT | CSVPTGSGRPGDTQYF
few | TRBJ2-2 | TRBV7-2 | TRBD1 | TGTGCCAGCAGCCCCTGGACAGGGAACACCGGGGAGCTGTTTTTT | CASSPWTGNTGELFF
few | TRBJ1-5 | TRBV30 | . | TGTGCCTGGGCCCCGGACGGGAAAAATCAGCCCCAGCATTTT | CAWAPDGKNQPQHF
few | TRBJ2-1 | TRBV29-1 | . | TGCAGCGTTAAGGGGTCGGAAGAGCAGTTCTTC | CSVKGSEEQFF
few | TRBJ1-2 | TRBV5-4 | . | TGTGCCAGCAGCGTAGACAGGCCGGGGGGAGGCTACACCTTC | CASSVDRPGGGYTF
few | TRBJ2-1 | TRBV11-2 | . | TGTGCCAGCAGCTTAGGCAGGGGTAATGAGCAGTTCTTC | CASSLGRGNEQFF
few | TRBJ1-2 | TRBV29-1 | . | TGCAGCGTGGGGCGCAGCCAGAAGGGCTACACCTTC | CSVGRSQKGYTF
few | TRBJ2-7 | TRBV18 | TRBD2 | TGTGCCAGCTCACCTCTGGGGACTAGCTACGAGCAGTACTTC | CASSPLGTSYEQYF
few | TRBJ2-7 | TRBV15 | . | TGTGCCACCAGCAGACAGGTCTCCTACGAGCAGTACTTC | CATSRQVSYEQYF
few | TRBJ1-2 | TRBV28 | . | TGTGCCAGCAGTTCACAACCTTATAATGGCTACACCTTC | CASSSQPYNGYTF
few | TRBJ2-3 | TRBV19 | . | TGTGCCAGTAGTATGAGGCCTTTGATCGGAGATACGCAGTATTTT | CASSMRPLIGDTQYF
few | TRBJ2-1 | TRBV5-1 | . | TGCGCCAGCAGCTCCGAGACTCTCTACAATGAGCAGTTCTTC | CASSSETLYNEQFF
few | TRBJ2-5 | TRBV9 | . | TGTGCCAGCAGCGTTCGGCACAGGGGAGGTACAGAGACCCAGTACTTC | CASSVRHRGGTETQYF
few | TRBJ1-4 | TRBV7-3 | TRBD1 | TGTGCCAGCAGCTCAACCGGGACAGTTGGGGAAAAACTGTTTTTT | CASSSTGTVGEKLFF
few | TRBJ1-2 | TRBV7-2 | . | TGTGCCAGCAGCTTGAGCTATCAATATGGCTACACCTTC | CASSLSYQYGYTF
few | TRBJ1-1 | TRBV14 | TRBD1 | TGTGCCAGCAGCCAAGATTTCTACAGGGGGACCATCATGAACACTGAAGCTTTCTTT | CASSQDFYRGTIMNTEAFF
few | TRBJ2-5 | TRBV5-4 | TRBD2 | TGTGCCAGCAGCCCTAGCGGGACGTACCAAGAGACCCAGTACTTC | CASSPSGTYQETQYF
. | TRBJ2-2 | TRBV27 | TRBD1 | TGTGCCAGCAGGAAAGGGACAGGACTATGGGGCACCGGGGAGCTGTTTTTT | CASRKGTGLWGTGELFF
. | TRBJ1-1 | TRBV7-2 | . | TGTGCCAGCACCAAAAGGGGAAACACTGAAGCTTTCTTT | CASTKRGNTEAFF
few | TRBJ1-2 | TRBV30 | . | TGTGCCTCCCCCCCTCGGGGGGCTGGCGGCTACACCTTC | CASPPRGAGGYTF
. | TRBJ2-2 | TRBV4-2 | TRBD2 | TGTGCCAGCAGCCAAGTAGGTAGCGGGAGTGTCACCGGGGAGCTGTTTTTT | CASSQVGSGSVTGELFF
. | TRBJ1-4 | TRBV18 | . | TGTGCCAGCTCAAGACTTGAGGGGGTCACTAATGAAAAACTGTTTTTT | CASSRLEGVTNEKLFF
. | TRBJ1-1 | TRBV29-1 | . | TGCAGCGTTGCAGGGGCGAACACTGAAGCTTTCTTT | CSVAGANTEAFF
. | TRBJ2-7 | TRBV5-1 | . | TGCGCCAGCAGCTCGGGCTCCCCGGGGGACGAGCAGTACTTC | CASSSGSPGDEQYF
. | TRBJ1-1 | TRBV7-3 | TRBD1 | TGTGCCAGCAGCACAGGGGGGAACACTGAAGCTTTCTTT | CASSTGGNTEAFF
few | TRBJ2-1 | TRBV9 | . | TGTGCCAGCAGCGTAGAAGCGGCTTATTACAATGAGCAGTTCTTC | CASSVEAAYYNEQFF
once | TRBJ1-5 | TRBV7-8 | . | TGTGCCAGCAGCTTAGCGGGAGGGAGCAATCAGCCCCAGCATTTT | CASSLAGGSNQPQHF
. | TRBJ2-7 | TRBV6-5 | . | TGTGCCAGCAGTTGGGACCGGGGGAGAGGCTACGAGCAGTACTTC | CASSWDRGRGYEQYF
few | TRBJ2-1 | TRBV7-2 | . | TGTGCCAGCAGCCGAGGGCGGGGGCCGGAGCAGTTCTTC | CASSRGRGPEQFF
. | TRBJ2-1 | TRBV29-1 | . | TGCAGCGTCGCCAGCGGAAACGGATACAATGAGCAGTTCTTC | CSVASGNGYNEQFF
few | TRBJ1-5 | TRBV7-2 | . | TGTGCCAGCAGCTTAGCCGGGGGCAATCAGCCCCAGCATTTT | CASSLAGGNQPQHF
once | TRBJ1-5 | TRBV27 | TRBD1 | TGTGCCAGCAGCTACCGACAGGGGGTGACAAATCAGCCCCAGCATTTT | CASSYRQGVTNQPQHF
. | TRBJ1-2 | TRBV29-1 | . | TGCAGCGTTGAATCGGGGAACGGCTACACCTTC | CSVESGNGYTF
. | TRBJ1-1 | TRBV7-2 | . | TGTGCCAGCAGCTTATCATCAGGGTGGAGCACTGAAGCTTTCTTT | CASSLSSGWSTEAFF
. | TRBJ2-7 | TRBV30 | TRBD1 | TGTGCCTGGAGTTTGAGACAGGGATTCGAGCAGTACTTC | CAWSLRQGFEQYF
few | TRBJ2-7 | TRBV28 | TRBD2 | TGTGCCAGCACTTCTGGGGTAGCGGGAGATTACGAGCAGTACTTC | CASTSGVAGDYEQYF
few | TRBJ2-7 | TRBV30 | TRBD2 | TGTGCCGGCACGGGAGCGGGAAACTACGAGCAGTACTTC | CAGTGAGNYEQYF
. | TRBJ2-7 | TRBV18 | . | TGTGCCAGCTCACCCACCAGCGCTGTCCCCTACGAGCAGTACTTC | CASSPTSAVPYEQYF